This T cell receptor beta chain was profiled in a study of cytomegalovirus exposure and HLA in healthy donors. The junction had 16 bases not matched to a gene; V was cut back by 4 bases and J by 5 bases. The CDR3 consists of 17 residues. CDR1 and CDR2 (germline): SGHRS, YFSETQ. PCR employed 60 Vbeta and 13 Jbeta primers. Sequencing used immunoSEQ multiplex PCR; TCRdb keeps in-frame clones, though not all of them. The repertoire holds about 150,000 clones, with roughly 77% as singletons. The count of this clone is one. The clonotype originates from a human donor in good health. Sequenced material: PBMCs. The chain uses TRBV5-1 and TRBJ1-1; 8 nucleotides align to TRBD1. The CDR3 spells CASSQSPTGGLGTEAFF. The CDR3 DNA sequence: TGCGCCAGCAGCCAAAGCCCTACAGGGGGTTTAGGGACTGAAGCTTTCTTT.